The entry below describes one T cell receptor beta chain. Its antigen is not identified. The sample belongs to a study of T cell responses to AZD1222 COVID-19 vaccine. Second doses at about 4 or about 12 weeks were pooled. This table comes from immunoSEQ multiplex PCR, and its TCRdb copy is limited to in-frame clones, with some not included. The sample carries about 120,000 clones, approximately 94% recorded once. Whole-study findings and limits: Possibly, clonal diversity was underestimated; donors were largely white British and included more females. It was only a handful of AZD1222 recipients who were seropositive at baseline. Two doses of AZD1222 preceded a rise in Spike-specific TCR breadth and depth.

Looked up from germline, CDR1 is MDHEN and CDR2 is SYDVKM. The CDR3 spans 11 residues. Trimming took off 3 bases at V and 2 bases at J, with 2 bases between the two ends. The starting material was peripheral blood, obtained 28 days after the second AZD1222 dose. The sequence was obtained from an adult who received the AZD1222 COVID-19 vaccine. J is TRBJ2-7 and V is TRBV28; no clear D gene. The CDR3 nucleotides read TGTGCCAGCAGTTTTACCTACGAGCAGTACTTC. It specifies CASSFTYEQYF. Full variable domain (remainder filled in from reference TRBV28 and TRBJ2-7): DVKVTQSSRYLVKRTGEKVFLECVQDMDHENMFWYRQDPGLGLRLIYFSYDVKMKEKGDIPEGYSVSREKKERFSLILESASTNQTSMYLCASSFTYEQYFGPGTRLTVT.